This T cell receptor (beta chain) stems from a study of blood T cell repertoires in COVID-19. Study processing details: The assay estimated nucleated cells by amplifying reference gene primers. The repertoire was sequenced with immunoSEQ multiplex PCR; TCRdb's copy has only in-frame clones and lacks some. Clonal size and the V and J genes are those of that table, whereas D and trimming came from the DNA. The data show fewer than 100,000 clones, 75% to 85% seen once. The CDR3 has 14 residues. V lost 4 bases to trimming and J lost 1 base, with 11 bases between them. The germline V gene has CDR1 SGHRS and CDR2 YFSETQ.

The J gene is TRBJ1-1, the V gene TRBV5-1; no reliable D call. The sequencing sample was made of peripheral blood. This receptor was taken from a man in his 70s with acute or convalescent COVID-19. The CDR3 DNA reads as TGCGCCAGCAGCCGGGGTGTAGCGAACACTGAAGCTTTCTTT. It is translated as CASSRGVANTEAFF.